Below are 17 T cell receptor beta chains sequenced from a single sample in a study of cytomegalovirus exposure and HLA in healthy donors (dated by TCRdb to 2015 to 2018). Receptor amplification or capture employed the immunoSEQ multiplex PCR assay. For the multiplex PCR, a mixture combining 60 forward primers for TCR Vbeta segments and 13 reverse primers for TCR Jbeta segments was used. Imported from immuneACCESS, the table was reduced by TCRdb to in-frame sequences with V and J called. These copies leave out some clones; in studies compared against another copy, an unresolved V gene accounts for under half, and the cause of the remainder is not known. The sample table holds 150,000 or so clones, of which about 85% were seen once. 2% to 2.5% of the sample lies in the top ten. Material: PBMCs. The receptors were sampled from a woman aged 18-29 years in good health and CMV-seronegative.

The V call is TRBV9, the J call TRBJ1-3; a weak D match, TRBD1 (6 bases). CDR3 length: 19 amino acids. Trimming removed 0 bases from V and 1 base from J, with 20 bases in between. Germline CDR1 and CDR2: SGDLS and YYNGEE. This chain's CDR3 is CASSVATVGGQGSGNTIYF. In DNA, the CDR3 is TGTGCCAGCAGCGTAGCTACGGTCGGCGGGCAGGGGTCTGGAAACACCATATATTTT.

The chain is built from TRBV18 and TRBJ2-3; 12 bases line up with TRBD2. CDR1 is KGHSH, CDR2 LQKENI, per germline. The CDR3 is 16 amino acids. V lost 6 bases, J lost 5 bases, and 9 bases stayed unmatched. In DNA form, the CDR3 reads TGTGCCAGCTCCCCCCCTAGCGGGGGGGCCAGAGATACGCAGTATTTT. Residues: CASSPPSGGARDTQYF.

The chain has TRBV21-1 and TRBJ2-1; the D call in the table, TRBD1, was not verified against the DNA. TRBV21-1 is tagged as a pseudogene. The CDR3 totals 14 residues. CDR3: CASIWTGSTIEQFF. The CDR3 region has the DNA TGTGCCAGCATCTGGACAGGATCAACGATTGAGCAGTTCTTC.

This chain connects TRBV2 to TRBJ1-6, with 9 bases fitting TRBD1. CDR3 length: 15 amino acids. V shed 2 bases and J 13 bases; nucleotides not matched to a gene: 9. Germline V gene data show CDR1 as SNHLY and CDR2 as FYNNEI. The CDR3 sequence: CASSEFTTGGSPLHF. For the CDR3, the DNA is TGTGCCAGCAGTGAATTTACGACAGGGGGATCCCCCCTCCACTTT.

J is TRBJ1-2 and V is TRBV2; the D gene is possibly TRBD1 (5 bases). Per the germline V gene, CDR1 is SNHLY and CDR2 is FYNNEI. The CDR3 length is 12 residues. The germline V and J ends were trimmed by 6 bases and 9 bases, with 14 bases remaining between them. This chain's CDR3 is CASSMGEGRYTF. CDR3 coding DNA: TGTGCCAGCAGCATGGGGGAGGGGCGCTACACCTTC.

The sample holds one count of this clone. This chain's CDR3 is CASSTSDRGDTEAFF. CDR3 nucleotide sequence: TGTGCCAGTAGTACTTCGGACAGGGGCGACACTGAAGCTTTCTTT. The chain joins TRBV19 to TRBJ1-1; TRBD1 agrees at 9 bases. Trimming at V came to 4 bases and at J to 3 bases, leaving 6 bases not matched to a gene. The CDR3 length is 15 residues. CDR1 is LNHDA and CDR2 is SQIVND in the germline V gene (reference sequence).

The chain combines TRBV6-5 with TRBJ1-2; a possible D gene is TRBD1 (5 bases). Germline V CDR1 and CDR2: MNHEY, SVGAGI. The CDR3 covers 10 residues. The CDR3 protein is CASQGSGYTF. The DNA of the CDR3 is TGTGCGTCTCAGGGTAGTGGCTACACCTTC.

This clone has more than one count but fewer than ten. This chain joins TRBV11-3 and TRBJ2-2, with TRBD2 matching over 13 bases. Germline lookup yields CDR1 SGHNT and CDR2 YENEEA. Unmatched junction bases numbered 5, after V lost 6 bases and J lost 4 bases. This CDR3 has 16 residues. The CDR3 bases are TGTGCCAGCAGTCGGACTAGCGGGAGTGGCACCGGGGAGCTGTTTTTT. This translates into CASSRTSGSGTGELFF.

The CDR3 coding sequence is TGTGCCAGCAGTGAGACAGGGGGTGGGGCCAACGTCCTGACTTTC. This gives the protein CASSETGGGANVLTF. V and J are TRBV6-1 and TRBJ2-6; TRBD1 matches 9 bases. V gave up 3 bases and J gave up 3 bases; unmatched junction bases: 0. The germline V gene has CDR1 MNHNS and CDR2 SASEGT. The CDR3 runs 15 residues.

A note on this clone: At one end the junction does not follow the germline gene, possibly because of a read error. This chain links TRBV7-2 with TRBJ2-7; 9 nucleotides match TRBD2. The germline V gene has CDR1 SGHTA and CDR2 FQGNSA. The CDR3 length is 16 residues. The CDR3 DNA follows: TGTGCCAGCACCTTAACGTTGGCGGGAGGGCCCTACGAGCAGTACTTC. Residues: CASTLTLAGGPYEQYF. The whole variable domain, filled in from reference TRBV7-2 and TRBJ2-7, reads GAGVSQSPSNKVTEKGKDVELRCDPISGHTALYWYRQSLGQGLEFLIYFQGNSAPDKSGLPSDRFSAERTGGSVSTLTIQRTQQEDSAVYLCASTLTLAGGPYEQYFGPGTRLTVT.

This clone was seen only once. The chain has TRBV25-1 and TRBJ2-7; unclear D gene. Germline CDR1 reads MGHDK; CDR2 reads SYGVNS. The ends were cut back, 4 bases at V and 3 bases at J, with 7 bases in the middle. CDR3 length equals 12 residues. CDR3 bases: TGTGCCAGCAGTGCAGTAAACTACGAGCAGTACTTC. Translating it yields CASSAVNYEQYF.

V is TRBV30 and J is TRBJ2-3, with 8 bases aligning to TRBD2. CDR1 and CDR2 from the germline V gene are GTSNPN and SVGIG (reference sequence). Trimming took 3 bases from V and 10 from J; bases not matched to a gene: 12. This CDR3 has 14 residues. The CDR3 sequence: CAWRGLGASSAQYF. In DNA form, the CDR3 reads TGTGCCTGGAGGGGACTAGGAGCATCATCTGCGCAGTATTTT.

In its sample, this clone was seen a few times. J is TRBJ1-3 and V is TRBV5-4; 7 positions match TRBD1. This CDR3 has 17 residues. Germline-derived CDR1 and CDR2 are SGHNT and YYREEE (reference sequence). V trimming: 3 bases; J trimming: 1 base; junction bases outside the gene matches: 10. This chain's CDR3 is CASSWGQGVSSGNTIYF. In DNA form, the CDR3 reads TGTGCCAGCAGCTGGGGTCAGGGGGTCTCATCTGGAAACACCATATATTTT.

J is TRBJ2-6 and V is TRBV2; D is unclear. Germline CDR1 reads SNHLY; CDR2 reads FYNNEI. The CDR3 is made up of 15 amino acids. Deletions cut 5 bases from V and 0 bases from J, with 8 bases between. CDR3 sequence (DNA): TGTGCCAGCAGTCCGTCCCTCTCTGGGGCCAACGTCCTGACTTTC. Translated, it gives CASSPSLSGANVLTF.

This chain uses TRBV19 with TRBJ2-7; 8 positions agree with TRBD2. The germline gives CDR1 LNHDA, CDR2 SQIVND (reference sequence). The V and J ends lost 6 bases and 0 bases, in that order; junction bases with no gene match: 7. CDR3 length equals 15 residues. The CDR3: CASSLAGHLSYEQYF. The DNA for the CDR3 is TGTGCCAGTAGCCTAGCGGGCCACCTCTCCTACGAGCAGTACTTC.

The chain uses TRBV9 and TRBJ2-1, with TRBD2 as a possible D gene (6 bases). The CDR3 runs to 15 residues. V was shortened by 3 bases and J by 4 bases, with 14 bases between the two germline ends. Germline lookup yields CDR1 SGDLS and CDR2 YYNGEE. CDR3 loop: CASSATSFSYNEQFF. CDR3 DNA: TGTGCCAGCAGCGCAACTAGCTTCTCATACAATGAGCAGTTCTTC.

This clone turned up a few times. This chain connects TRBV28 to TRBJ2-1; 7 bases are a match to TRBD2. This CDR3 comprises 15 residues. The germline CDR1 and CDR2 sequences are MDHEN and SYDVKM. V shed 3 bases, J shed 10 bases, and the junction held 12 bases outside the gene matches. The CDR3 here is CASSFGGRAADEQFF. CDR3 DNA sequence: TGTGCCAGCAGTTTTGGCGGGAGAGCCGCTGACGAGCAGTTCTTC. Full variable domain (missing parts from reference TRBV28 and TRBJ2-1): DVKVTQSSRYLVKRTGEKVFLECVQDMDHENMFWYRQDPGLGLRLIYFSYDVKMKEKGDIPEGYSVSREKKERFSLILESASTNQTSMYLCASSFGGRAADEQFFGPGTRLTVL.